This entry lists 5 T cell receptor beta chains sequenced from one sample in a study of metastatic and nonmetastatic thyroid tumors. With MiXCR, TCRdb reprocessed the PCR reads. The repertoire holds about 82,000 clones, about an eighth seen once, with around 8.8% in the top ten. No treatment had been given to any patient before thyroid surgery. The sequencing input was tumor tissue. These receptors were collected from a female donor with papillary thyroid cancer or a benign thyroid nodule (not recorded which). Some clones in this sample may be carry-over from other donors' samples.

This clone was detected ten times or more. The rearrangement links TRBV7-3 to TRBJ2-3; 9 nucleotides line up with TRBD2. From germline, CDR1 is SGHTA and CDR2 FQGTGA. V was clipped by 6 bases and J by 0 bases; unmatched bases: 4. The CDR3 is 15 amino acids. The CDR3 coding sequence is TGTGCCAGCAGTTTTGGACTAGCGAGCACAGATACGCAGTATTTT. As protein: CASSFGLASTDTQYF. Based on the CDR3 plus reference TRBV7-3 and TRBJ2-3, the full variable domain is GAGVSQTPSNKVTEKGKYVELRCDPISGHTALYWYRQSLGQGPEFLIYFQGTGAADDSGLPNDRFFAVRPEGSVSTLKIQRTERGDSAVYLCASSFGLASTDTQYFGPGTRLTVL.

Notes on this clone: This may be a read error, as it is one base from a much larger clone. At the DNA level, this CDR3 is encoded by other sequences in the same sample as well. The chain carries TRBV25-1 and TRBJ2-1, with 7 bases lining up with TRBD2. Trimming cost V 6 bases and J 7 bases; bases outside gene matches: 3. The CDR3 runs 12 residues. Germline values: CDR1 MGHDK, CDR2 SYGVNS. CDR3 amino acids: CASRGRENEQFF. The CDR3 DNA reads as TGTGCCAGCAGGGGGAGGGAGAATGAGCAGTTCTTC.

This clone has a count of ten or more. This sequence joins TRBV27 and TRBJ2-2; D is undetermined. The CDR3 totals 13 residues. CDR1 and CDR2 from the germline V gene are MNHEY and SMNVEV (reference sequence). Trimming removed 7 bases at V and 5 bases at J, with 11 bases between. The CDR3 protein is CASTKVATGELFF. In nucleotides, the CDR3 is TGTGCCAGCACCAAGGTAGCTACCGGGGAGCTGTTTTTT.

This clone was seen more than once but under ten times. A much larger clone sits a single nucleotide away, making a read error possible. The chain is built from TRBV7-2 and TRBJ2-1; D is unresolved. The CDR3 is 15 residues long. Germline CDR1 reads SGHTA; CDR2 reads FQGNSA. V was pared by 1 base and J by 0 bases, with 7 bases between. The CDR3 sequence: CASSLGAISYNEQFF. CDR3 nucleotide sequence: TGTGCCAGCAGCTTAGGGGCCATCTCCTACAATGAGCAGTTCTTC.

This clone was observed many times. The V gene is TRBV4-2, the J gene TRBJ2-4, with D possibly TRBD2 on 7 matching bases. Germline V gene lookup returns CDR1 LGHNA and CDR2 YNFKEQ. This CDR3 region has 15 residues. V gave up 4 bases and J gave up 11 bases, with 21 bases separating them. The CDR3 protein is CASSPWAGANEVQYF. The CDR3 DNA sequence: TGTGCCAGCAGCCCCTGGGCGGGGGCCAACGAGGTTCAGTACTTC.